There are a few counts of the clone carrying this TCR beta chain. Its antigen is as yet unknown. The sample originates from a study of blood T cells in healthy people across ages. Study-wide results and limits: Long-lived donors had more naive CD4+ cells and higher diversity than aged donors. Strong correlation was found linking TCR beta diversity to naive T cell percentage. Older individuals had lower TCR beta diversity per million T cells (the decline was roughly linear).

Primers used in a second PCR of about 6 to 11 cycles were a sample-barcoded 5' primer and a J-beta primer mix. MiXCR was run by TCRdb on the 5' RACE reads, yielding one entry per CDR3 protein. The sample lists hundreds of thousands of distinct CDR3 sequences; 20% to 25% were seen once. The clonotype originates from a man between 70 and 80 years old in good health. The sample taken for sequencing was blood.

The CDR3 loop is CASSSPGGGETQYF. The CDR3 DNA reads as TGTGCCAGCAGCTCCCCGGGGGGGGGAGAGACCCAGTACTTC. The chain employs TRBV7-2 and TRBJ2-5; TRBD2 matches at 8 bases. J gave up 4 bases and V 4 bases, and 5 bases lay outside the gene matches. The length of the CDR3 is 14 residues. Looked up from germline, CDR1 is SGHTA and CDR2 is FQGNSA.